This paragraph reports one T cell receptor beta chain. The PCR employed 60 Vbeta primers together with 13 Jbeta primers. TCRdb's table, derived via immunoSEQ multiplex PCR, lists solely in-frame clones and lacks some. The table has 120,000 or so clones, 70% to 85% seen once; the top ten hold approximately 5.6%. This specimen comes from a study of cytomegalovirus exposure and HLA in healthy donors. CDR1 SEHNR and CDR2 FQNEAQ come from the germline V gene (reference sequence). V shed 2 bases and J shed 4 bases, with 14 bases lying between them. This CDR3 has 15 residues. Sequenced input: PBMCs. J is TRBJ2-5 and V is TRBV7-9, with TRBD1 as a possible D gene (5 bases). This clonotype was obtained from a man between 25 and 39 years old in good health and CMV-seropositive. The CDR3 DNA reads TGTGCCAGCAGCTTACAGGGTCCATCGCGAGAGACCCAGTACTTC. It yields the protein CASSLQGPSRETQYF. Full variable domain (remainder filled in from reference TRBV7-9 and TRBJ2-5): DTGVSQNPRHKITKRGQNVTFRCDPISEHNRLYWYRQTLGQGPEFLTYFQNEAQLEKSRLLSDRFSAERPKGSFSTLEIQRTEQGDSAMYLCASSLQGPSRETQYFGPGTRLLVL.